A single sample is the source of the 19 T cell receptor beta chains below, sequenced in a study of cytomegalovirus exposure and HLA in healthy donors. PCR was performed using 60 Vbeta and 13 Jbeta primers. Sequencing used immunoSEQ multiplex PCR; TCRdb keeps in-frame clones, though not all of them. Here the sample spans roughly 170,000 clones, around 82% being singletons. What was sequenced was PBMCs. Receptors were obtained from a young man in good health and CMV-seronegative.

The chain couples TRBV27 to TRBJ2-1, with 7 bases matching TRBD1. Germline CDR1 is MNHEY and CDR2 is SMNVEV (reference sequence). The ends lost 1 base at V and 9 bases at J; junction bases unmatched: 6. The CDR3 loop spans 14 amino acids. The CDR3 reads CASSLLLAGGEQFF. CDR3 nucleotides: TGTGCCAGCAGTTTATTGTTGGCAGGGGGTGAGCAGTTCTTC.

The chain is built from TRBV12-5 and TRBJ1-6, with a possible D match to TRBD1 (5 bases). The CDR3 runs to 18 residues. Trimming took off 0 bases at V and 7 bases at J, with 19 bases between the two ends. The germline CDR1 and CDR2 sequences are LGHNT and FRNRAP. CDR3 residues: CASGLVLGLQEYNSPLHF. CDR3 nucleotide sequence: TGTGCTAGTGGTTTGGTACTGGGGCTACAGGAGTACAATTCACCCCTCCACTTT.

The chain has TRBV30 and TRBJ1-1; D is undetermined. Deletions cut 2 bases from V and 0 bases from J, with 7 bases between. From germline, CDR1 is GTSNPN and CDR2 SVGIG (reference sequence). This CDR3 contains 13 residues. CDR3 coding DNA: TGTGCCTGGAGTAGAACTTTGAACACTGAAGCTTTCTTT. Amino acid sequence: CAWSRTLNTEAFF.

The chain recombines TRBV14 with TRBJ1-6, with 7 bases that match TRBD1. CDR3 size: 15 residues. Germline-derived CDR1 and CDR2 are SGHDN and FVKESK. Trimming at V came to 4 bases and at J to 10 bases, leaving 10 bases not matched to a gene. The CDR3 DNA reads TGTGCCAGCAGCCCAGGAGGGGGCCCGGGCTCACCCCTCCACTTT. The encoded protein is CASSPGGGPGSPLHF.

The rearrangement links TRBV7-9 to TRBJ2-5, with TRBD2 matching over 8 bases. The better agreement between TRBJ2-7 and the DNA end casts doubt on the J call. Germline V gene sequence: CDR1 SEHNR, CDR2 FQNEAQ (reference sequence). The CDR3 runs to 18 residues. CDR3 in amino acids: CASSPGWGPGGSSYEQYF. CDR3 in DNA: TGTGCCAGCAGCCCGGGTTGGGGACCGGGAGGGAGCTCCTACGAGCAGTACTTC.

The gene calls are TRBV27 and TRBJ2-1; 10 bases map to TRBD1. V was clipped by 6 bases and J by 6 bases; unmatched bases: 8. The germline CDR1 and CDR2 sequences are MNHEY and SMNVEV (reference sequence). This CDR3 has 15 residues. CDR3 nucleotide sequence: TGTGCCAGCAGGCCCACCGGGACAGGGGTCAATGAGCAGTTCTTC. It yields the protein CASRPTGTGVNEQFF.

This clone has a single count. This chain joins TRBV7-2 and TRBJ2-7, with D maybe TRBD2 (6 bases). V was shortened by 2 bases and J by 5 bases, with 7 bases between the two germline ends. The CDR3 runs 12 residues. In germline, CDR1 is SGHTA, CDR2 FQGNSA. The CDR3 reads CASSLPGDEQYF. The CDR3, as DNA: TGTGCCAGCAGCTTACCGGGGGACGAGCAGTACTTC.

CDR3 protein: CASSQDASGRRNQPQHF. The CDR3 DNA follows: TGCGCCAGCAGCCAAGATGCGTCGGGTAGGAGAAATCAGCCCCAGCATTTT. The chain couples TRBV4-3 to TRBJ1-5; no definite D call. There are 17 residues in the CDR3. CDR1 is LGHNA and CDR2 is YSLEER in the germline V gene. The V gene lost 0 bases and the J gene lost 4 bases, with 16 bases spanning the gap.

The chain couples TRBV28 to TRBJ2-7; 9 nucleotides align to TRBD1. Trimming took 2 bases from V and 4 from J; bases not matched to a gene: 9. The CDR3 sequence is 16 residues long. The germline CDR1 and CDR2 sequences are MDHEN and SYDVKM. The chain's CDR3 is CASSLPNQGQGYEQYF. The CDR3 DNA is TGTGCCAGCAGTTTACCAAACCAAGGACAGGGGTACGAGCAGTACTTC. Full variable domain (remainder filled in from reference TRBV28 and TRBJ2-7): DVKVTQSSRYLVKRTGEKVFLECVQDMDHENMFWYRQDPGLGLRLIYFSYDVKMKEKGDIPEGYSVSREKKERFSLILESASTNQTSMYLCASSLPNQGQGYEQYFGPGTRLTVT.

The chain uses TRBV19 and TRBJ1-5; D gene uncertain. V gave up 6 bases and J gave up 6 bases, with 18 bases separating them. The CDR3 is made up of 15 amino acids. Germline CDR1 is LNHDA and CDR2 is SQIVND (reference sequence). The CDR3 DNA reads TGTGCCAGTAGGACCGGGGAGCATTGGGGTCAGCCCCAGCATTTT. It translates to CASRTGEHWGQPQHF.

The chain is built from TRBV5-4 and TRBJ2-3, with 10 bases identical to TRBD2. V shed 6 bases and J 5 bases; nucleotides not matched to a gene: 9. The CDR3 is 15 residues long. Germline CDR1 SGHNT, CDR2 YYREEE (reference sequence). The CDR3 nucleotides read TGTGCCAGCACCTCCCAGCGGGGGGGCTTAGATACGCAGTATTTT. Amino acid sequence: CASTSQRGGLDTQYF.

V is TRBV12-5 and J is TRBJ2-5, with 8 bases matching TRBD2. The CDR3 runs to 13 residues. The V segment lost 5 bases and the J segment 4 bases; nucleotides outside the gene matches: 3. Per germline, CDR1 LGHNT and CDR2 FRNRAP. The CDR3 loop is CASGSSGTETQYF. The DNA of the CDR3 is TGTGCTAGTGGTAGTAGCGGGACAGAGACCCAGTACTTC.

CDR3 nucleotides: TGTGCCAGCATTCGTACGGGGAACACTGAAGCTTTCTTT. Protein product: CASIRTGNTEAFF. This sequence joins TRBV6-1 and TRBJ1-1; D uncertain. This CDR3 contains 13 residues. CDR1 and CDR2 (germline): MNHNS, SASEGT. V lost 7 bases to trimming and J lost 1 base, with 10 bases between them.

J is TRBJ1-5 and V is TRBV19; no definite D call. Germline V gene data show CDR1 as LNHDA and CDR2 as SQIVND (reference sequence). V dropped 2 bases and J dropped 6 bases, with 5 bases sitting between them. The CDR3 contains 12 residues. In DNA form, the CDR3 reads TGTGCCAGTAGTATATTACTTCAGCCCCAGCATTTT. Its translation: CASSILLQPQHF.

In DNA, the CDR3 is TGTGCCAGCAGCTTAGGATGGAGGGGACAGGGGGCAGGCGAGCAGTACTTC. Its translation is CASSLGWRGQGAGEQYF. The chain carries TRBV7-2 and TRBJ2-7, with 12 positions matching TRBD1. Unmatched junction bases numbered 10, after V lost 1 base and J lost 6 bases. CDR3 size: 17 residues. From germline, CDR1 is SGHTA and CDR2 FQGNSA. Supplemented by reference TRBV7-2 and TRBJ2-7, the full variable domain reads GAGVSQSPSNKVTEKGKDVELRCDPISGHTALYWYRQSLGQGLEFLIYFQGNSAPDKSGLPSDRFSAERTGGSVSTLTIQRTQQEDSAVYLCASSLGWRGQGAGEQYFGPGTRLTVT.

V usage is TRBV5-5 and J usage is TRBJ2-3; 8 bases line up with TRBD2. This CDR3 is 16 amino acids long. CDR1 SGHKS and CDR2 YYEKEE come from the germline V gene (reference sequence). The ends lost 4 bases at V and 3 bases at J; junction bases unmatched: 10. DNA for the CDR3: TGTGCCAGCAGCCCCCGTCGGGCGGGGGGTACAGATACGCAGTATTTT. Encoded protein: CASSPRRAGGTDTQYF.

This clone was seen a handful of times. CDR3 loop: CASSQELNSYEQYF. DNA for the CDR3: TGCGCCAGCAGCCAAGAACTCAACTCCTACGAGCAGTACTTC. The chain employs TRBV4-1 and TRBJ2-7; D gene ambiguous. Deletions cut 0 bases from V and 0 bases from J, with 6 bases between. The germline V gene has CDR1 MGHRA and CDR2 YSYEKL. This CDR3 region has 14 residues.

The rearrangement joins TRBV27 to TRBJ2-5, with D possibly matching TRBD1 (6 bases). CDR1 and CDR2 from the germline V gene are MNHEY and SMNVEV (reference sequence). The CDR3 is 15 amino acids. V lost 5 bases and J lost 7, with 20 bases in between. The CDR3 nucleotides are TGTGCCAGCAGTCTTCGGGACACCCCCCAGGGGACCCAGTACTTC. Its translation is CASSLRDTPQGTQYF.

The chain is built from TRBV6-4 and TRBJ2-2; D call uncertain. From germline, CDR1 is MRHNA and CDR2 SNTAGT. The CDR3 runs 13 residues. V was pared by 4 bases and J by 1 base, with 4 bases between. The CDR3 is CASSGRNTGELFF. The CDR3 bases are TGTGCCAGCAGTGGCAGGAACACCGGGGAGCTGTTTTTT.